The present T cell receptor beta chain was sequenced within a study of STAT5B mutations in CD4+ large granular lymphocyte leukemia. The repertoire was sequenced with immunoSEQ multiplex PCR; TCRdb's copy has only in-frame clones and lacks some. The repertoire consists of under 25,000 clones, with about two thirds occurring once and the leading ten covering 0.65%. This clone was seen only a few times. Its matching antigen is unknown. Germline assignment: CDR1 SEHNR and CDR2 FQNEAQ (reference sequence). The length of the CDR3 is 12 residues. Trimming shortened V by 1 base and J by 6 bases, and 4 bases separated the two germline ends. Broader study findings: CD4-sorted patient repertoires seemed more clonal than healthy CD4+ repertoires.

The sequenced sample was CD4+ T cells from blood buffy coats. The origin of this receptor is a human donor in good health. This chain connects TRBV7-9 to TRBJ1-5, with D hard to call. The CDR3 region is CASSLGVQPQHF. In DNA, the CDR3 is TGTGCCAGCAGCTTAGGGGTTCAGCCCCAGCATTTT.